The entry that follows covers one T cell receptor (beta chain) sequence. The germline V gene encodes CDR1 LNHDA and CDR2 SQIVND (reference sequence). Trimming at V came to 6 bases and at J to 1 base, leaving 19 bases not matched to a gene. The CDR3 runs to 21 residues. Measured with immunoSEQ multiplex PCR; TCRdb has only the in-frame clones, and not every one. The sample lists 45,000 to 65,000 clones; less than 90% were seen once. This sample stems from a study of blood T cell repertoires in COVID-19. Study in general: Sites in the United States, Italy and Spain provided acute and convalescent COVID-19 samples. PBMCs, B-cell-depleted T cells, or T cells were the source of the cDNA or gDNA that made up the material.

The sample taken for sequencing was peripheral blood. This TCR was sampled from a human donor in a cohort sampled during active COVID-19. V is TRBV19 and J is TRBJ2-4; 12 bases line up with TRBD2. CDR3 residues: CASSELGTSGFAPGAKNIQYF. CDR3 in DNA: TGTGCCAGTAGCGAGCTTGGGACTAGCGGGTTCGCACCCGGGGCCAAAAACATTCAGTACTTC.